This T cell receptor (beta chain) was observed in a study of T cell repertoires and HLA-DP antigens. Turning to the study itself: Donor ages ranged from 18-to-29 to 60-to-69; two men, one woman. DNA input averaged roughly 230 ng in sorted CD137+CD4+ and 1,200 ng in pre-culture CD4+.

About this clone itself: Its antigen is currently unknown.

Study findings and constraints: Clones undetected before culture averaged about 35% against one allele and approximately 50% against the other.

Trimming took 1 base from V and 7 from J; bases not matched to a gene: 7. Germline values: CDR1 LNHNV, CDR2 YYDKDF (reference sequence). CDR3 size: 16 residues. The table came from immunoSEQ multiplex PCR; TCRdb's copy has only in-frame clones and leaves some out. This sample has over 100,000 clones, with 90% to 95% found just once. The sequencing sample was made of CD4+ T cells from PBMCs. The TCR was taken from a woman between 18 and 29 years old in good health and CMV-seronegative. This chain links TRBV15 with TRBJ2-1, with 10 nucleotides matching TRBD2. The DNA of the CDR3 is TGTGCCACCAGCAGAGTCGAGACTAGCGGGTATAATGAGCAGTTCTTC. Translating gives CATSRVETSGYNEQFF.